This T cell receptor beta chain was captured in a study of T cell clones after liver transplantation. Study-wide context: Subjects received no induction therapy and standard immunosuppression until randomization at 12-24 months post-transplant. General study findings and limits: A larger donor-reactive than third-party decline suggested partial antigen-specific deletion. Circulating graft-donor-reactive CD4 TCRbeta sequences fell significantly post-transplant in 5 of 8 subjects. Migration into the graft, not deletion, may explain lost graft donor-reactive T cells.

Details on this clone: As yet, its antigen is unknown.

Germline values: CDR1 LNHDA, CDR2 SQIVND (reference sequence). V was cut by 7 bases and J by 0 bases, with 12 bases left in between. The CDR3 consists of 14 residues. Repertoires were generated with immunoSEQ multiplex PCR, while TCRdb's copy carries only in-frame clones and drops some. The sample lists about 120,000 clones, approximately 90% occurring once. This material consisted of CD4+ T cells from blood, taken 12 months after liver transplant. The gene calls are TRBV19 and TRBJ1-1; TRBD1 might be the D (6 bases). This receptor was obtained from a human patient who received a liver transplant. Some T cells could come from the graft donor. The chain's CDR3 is CASTTDRMNTEAFF. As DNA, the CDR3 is TGTGCCAGTACCACGGACAGAATGAACACTGAAGCTTTCTTT.